The TCR beta chain under discussion was sequenced for a study of blood T cell repertoires in COVID-19. J lost 4 bases, V lost 9 bases, and 5 bases had no gene match. The germline V gene has CDR1 MNHEY and CDR2 SVGAGI. The CDR3 sequence is 13 residues long. Only in-frame clones appear in the TCRdb table, and some are missing; sequencing was by immunoSEQ multiplex PCR. The sample shows around 40,000 clones, about 89% of them seen only once. The chain carries TRBV6-5 and TRBJ2-1; 8 nucleotides align to TRBD2. This receptor was identified in a woman aged 25 to 45 in a cohort sampled during active COVID-19. The source material was peripheral blood. CDR3 loop: CASLVAGYNEQFF. The CDR3, as DNA: TGTGCCAGTTTGGTAGCGGGATACAATGAGCAGTTCTTC.